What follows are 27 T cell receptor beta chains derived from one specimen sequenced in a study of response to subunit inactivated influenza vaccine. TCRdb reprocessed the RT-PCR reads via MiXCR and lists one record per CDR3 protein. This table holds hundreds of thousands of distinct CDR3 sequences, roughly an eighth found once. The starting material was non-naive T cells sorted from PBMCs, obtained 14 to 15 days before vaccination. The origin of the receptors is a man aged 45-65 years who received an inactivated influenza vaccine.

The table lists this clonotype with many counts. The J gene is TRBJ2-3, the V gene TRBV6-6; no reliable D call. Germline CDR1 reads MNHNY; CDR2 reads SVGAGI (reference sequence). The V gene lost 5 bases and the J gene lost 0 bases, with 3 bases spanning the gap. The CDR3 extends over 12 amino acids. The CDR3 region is CASSHSTDTQYF. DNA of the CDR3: TGTGCCAGCAGTCACAGCACAGATACGCAGTATTTT.

As DNA, the CDR3 is TGCAGTGCTAGGGGGGAGGGAGCGGGGGAGCCCTACGAGCAGTACTTC. It encodes CSARGEGAGEPYEQYF. This chain joins TRBV20-1 and TRBJ2-7, with 8 nucleotides matching TRBD2. Germline V gene lookup returns CDR1 DFQATT and CDR2 SNEGSKA (reference sequence). The V gene end was trimmed by 3 bases and the J gene end by 2 bases; junction bases not matched to a gene: 12. CDR3 length: 16 amino acids.

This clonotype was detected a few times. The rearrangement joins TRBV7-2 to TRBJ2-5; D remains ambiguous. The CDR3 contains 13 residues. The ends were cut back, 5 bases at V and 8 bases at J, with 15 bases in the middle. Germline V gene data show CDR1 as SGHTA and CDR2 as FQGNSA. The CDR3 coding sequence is TGTGCCAGCAGCGAGGCTAACCCAAGTACCCAGTACTTC. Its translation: CASSEANPSTQYF.

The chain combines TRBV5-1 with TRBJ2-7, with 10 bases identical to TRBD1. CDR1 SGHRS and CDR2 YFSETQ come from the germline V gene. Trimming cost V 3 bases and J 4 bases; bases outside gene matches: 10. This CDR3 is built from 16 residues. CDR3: CASSYFPGQGTYEQYF. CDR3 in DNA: TGCGCCAGCAGCTACTTTCCGGGACAGGGGACTTACGAGCAGTACTTC.

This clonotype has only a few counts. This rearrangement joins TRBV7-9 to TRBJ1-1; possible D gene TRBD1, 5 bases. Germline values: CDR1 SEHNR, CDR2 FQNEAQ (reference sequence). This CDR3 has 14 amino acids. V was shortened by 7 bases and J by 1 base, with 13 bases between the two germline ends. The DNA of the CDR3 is TGTGCCAGCACCAAATTGCAGGGGAACACTGAAGCTTTCTTT. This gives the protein CASTKLQGNTEAFF.

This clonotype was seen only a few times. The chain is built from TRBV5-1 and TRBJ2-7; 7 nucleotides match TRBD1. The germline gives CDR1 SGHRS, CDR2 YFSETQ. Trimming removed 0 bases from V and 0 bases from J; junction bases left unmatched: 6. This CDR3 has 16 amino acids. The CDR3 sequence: CASSLAGGPTSYEQYF. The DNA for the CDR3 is TGCGCCAGCAGCTTGGCAGGGGGACCGACCTCCTACGAGCAGTACTTC.

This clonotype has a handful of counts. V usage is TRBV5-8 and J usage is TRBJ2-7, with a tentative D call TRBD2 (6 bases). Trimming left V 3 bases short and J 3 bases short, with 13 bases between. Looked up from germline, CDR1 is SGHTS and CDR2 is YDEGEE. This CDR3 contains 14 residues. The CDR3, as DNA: TGTGCCAGCAGCTACGGGGAGCGGGTCTACGAGCAGTACTTC. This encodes CASSYGERVYEQYF.

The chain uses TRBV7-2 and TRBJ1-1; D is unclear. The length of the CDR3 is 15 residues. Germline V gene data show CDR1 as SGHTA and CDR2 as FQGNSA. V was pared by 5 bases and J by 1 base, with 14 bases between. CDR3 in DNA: TGTGCCAGCAGCCCATTTAATCTTGGGAACACTGAAGCTTTCTTT. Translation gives CASSPFNLGNTEAFF.

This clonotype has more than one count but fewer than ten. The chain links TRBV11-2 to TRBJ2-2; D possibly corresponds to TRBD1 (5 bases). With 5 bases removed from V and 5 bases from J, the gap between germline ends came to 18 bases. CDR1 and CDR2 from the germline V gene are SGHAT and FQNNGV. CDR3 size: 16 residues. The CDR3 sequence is CASSKPFREATGELFF. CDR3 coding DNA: TGTGCCAGCAGCAAACCCTTCAGGGAAGCAACCGGGGAGCTGTTTTTT.

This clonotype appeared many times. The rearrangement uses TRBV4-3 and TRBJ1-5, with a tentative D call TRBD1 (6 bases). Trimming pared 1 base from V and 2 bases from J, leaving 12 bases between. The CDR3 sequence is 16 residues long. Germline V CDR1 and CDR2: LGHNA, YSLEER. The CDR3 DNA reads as TGCGCCAGCAGCCAAGGCACAGGGACGGGCAATCAGCCCCAGCATTTT. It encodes CASSQGTGTGNQPQHF.

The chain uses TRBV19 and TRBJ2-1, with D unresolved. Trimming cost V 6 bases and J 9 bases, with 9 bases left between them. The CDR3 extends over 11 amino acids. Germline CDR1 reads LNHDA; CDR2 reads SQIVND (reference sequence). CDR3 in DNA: TGTGCCAGTAGAAGGAGTCTTGAGCAGTTCTTC. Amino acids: CASRRSLEQFF.

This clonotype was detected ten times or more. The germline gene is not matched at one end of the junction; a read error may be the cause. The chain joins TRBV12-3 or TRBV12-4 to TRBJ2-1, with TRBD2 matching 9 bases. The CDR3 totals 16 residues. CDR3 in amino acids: CASSFVSGGPGQRLIF. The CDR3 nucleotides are TGTGCCAGCAGTTTTGTTAGCGGGGGTCCGGGGCAACGGTTGATCTTC.

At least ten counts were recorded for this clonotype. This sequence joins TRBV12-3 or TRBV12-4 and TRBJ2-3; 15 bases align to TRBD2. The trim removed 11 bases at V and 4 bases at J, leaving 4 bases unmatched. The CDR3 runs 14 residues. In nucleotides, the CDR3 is TGTGCCTCACGGACTAGCGGGGGGGCAGATACGCAGTATTTT. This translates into CASRTSGGADTQYF.

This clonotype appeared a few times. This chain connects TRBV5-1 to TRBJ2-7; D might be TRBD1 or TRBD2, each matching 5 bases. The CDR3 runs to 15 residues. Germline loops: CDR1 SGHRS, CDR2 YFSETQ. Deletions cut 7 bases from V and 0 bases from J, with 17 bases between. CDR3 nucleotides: TGCGCCAGCGGCACCGGGGACCGATTCTCCTACGAGCAGTACTTC. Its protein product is CASGTGDRFSYEQYF.

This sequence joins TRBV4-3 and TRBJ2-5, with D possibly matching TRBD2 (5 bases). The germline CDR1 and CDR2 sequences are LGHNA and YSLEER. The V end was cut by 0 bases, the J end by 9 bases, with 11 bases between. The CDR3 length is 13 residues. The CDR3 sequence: CASSQDLGSPQYF. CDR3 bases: TGCGCCAGCAGCCAAGATTTAGGGAGTCCCCAGTACTTC.

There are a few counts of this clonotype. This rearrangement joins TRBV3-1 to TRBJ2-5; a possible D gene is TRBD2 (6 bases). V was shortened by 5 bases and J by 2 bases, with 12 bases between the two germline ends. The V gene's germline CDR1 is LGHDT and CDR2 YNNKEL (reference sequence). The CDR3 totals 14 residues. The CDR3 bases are TGTGCCAGCAGCACGCCGGGGGAGCAAGAGACCCAGTACTTC. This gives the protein CASSTPGEQETQYF.

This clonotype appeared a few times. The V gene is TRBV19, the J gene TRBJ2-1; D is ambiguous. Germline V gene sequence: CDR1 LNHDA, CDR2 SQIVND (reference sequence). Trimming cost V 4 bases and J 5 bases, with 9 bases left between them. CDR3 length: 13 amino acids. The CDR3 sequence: CASSTRTDNEQFF. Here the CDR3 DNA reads TGTGCCAGTAGTACTCGGACCGACAATGAGCAGTTCTTC.

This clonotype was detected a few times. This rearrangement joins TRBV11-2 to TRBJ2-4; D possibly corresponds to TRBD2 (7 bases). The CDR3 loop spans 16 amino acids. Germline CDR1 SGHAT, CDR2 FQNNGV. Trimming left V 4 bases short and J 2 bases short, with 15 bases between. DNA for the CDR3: TGTGCCAGCAGCTGGGGGGGGGCGAATACCAAAAACATTCAGTACTTC. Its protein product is CASSWGGANTKNIQYF.

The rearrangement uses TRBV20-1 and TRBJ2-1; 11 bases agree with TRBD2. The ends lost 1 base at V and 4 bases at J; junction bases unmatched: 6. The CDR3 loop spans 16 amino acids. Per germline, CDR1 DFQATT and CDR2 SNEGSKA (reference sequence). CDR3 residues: CSARVLTSGAYNEQFF. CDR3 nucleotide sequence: TGCAGTGCTAGAGTTCTGACTAGCGGGGCGTACAATGAGCAGTTCTTC.

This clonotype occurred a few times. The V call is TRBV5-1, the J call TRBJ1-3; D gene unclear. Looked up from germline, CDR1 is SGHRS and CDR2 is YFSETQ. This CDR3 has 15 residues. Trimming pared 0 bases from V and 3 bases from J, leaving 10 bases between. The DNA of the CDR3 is TGCGCCAGCAGCTTGGGACTCTTAGTTGGAAACACCATATATTTT. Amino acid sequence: CASSLGLLVGNTIYF.

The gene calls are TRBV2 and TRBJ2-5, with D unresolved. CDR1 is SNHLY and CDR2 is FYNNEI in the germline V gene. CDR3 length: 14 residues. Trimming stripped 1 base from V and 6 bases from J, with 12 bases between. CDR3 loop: CASSEEGGFKTQYF. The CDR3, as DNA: TGTGCCAGCAGTGAAGAGGGTGGGTTTAAGACCCAGTACTTC.

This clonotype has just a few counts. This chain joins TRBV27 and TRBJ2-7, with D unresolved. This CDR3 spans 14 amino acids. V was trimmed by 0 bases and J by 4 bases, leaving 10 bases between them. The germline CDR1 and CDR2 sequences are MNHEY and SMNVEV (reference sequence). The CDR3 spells CASSLSALGYEQYF. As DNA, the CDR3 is TGTGCCAGCAGTTTATCAGCGTTGGGGTACGAGCAGTACTTC.

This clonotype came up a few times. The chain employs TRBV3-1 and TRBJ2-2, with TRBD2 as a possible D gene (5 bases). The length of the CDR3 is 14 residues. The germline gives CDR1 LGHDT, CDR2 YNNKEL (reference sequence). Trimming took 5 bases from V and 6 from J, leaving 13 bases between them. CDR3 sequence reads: CASSGAPRAGELFF. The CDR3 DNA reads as TGTGCCAGCAGCGGAGCCCCGAGGGCCGGGGAGCTGTTTTTT.

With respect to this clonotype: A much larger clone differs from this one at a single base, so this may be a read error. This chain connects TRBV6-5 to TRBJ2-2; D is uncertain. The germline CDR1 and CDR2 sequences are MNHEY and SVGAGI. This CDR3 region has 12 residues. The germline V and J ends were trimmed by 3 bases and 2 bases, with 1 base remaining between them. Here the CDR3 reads CASSYNTGELFF. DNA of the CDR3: TGTGCCAGCAGTTATAACACCGGGGAGCTGTTTTTT.

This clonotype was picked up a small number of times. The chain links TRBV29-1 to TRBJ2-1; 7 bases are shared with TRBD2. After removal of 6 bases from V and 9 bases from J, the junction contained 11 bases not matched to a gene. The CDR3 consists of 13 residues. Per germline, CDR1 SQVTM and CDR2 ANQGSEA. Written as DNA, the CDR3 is TGCAGCGTCGACGGACTAGGTATGGCTGAGCAGTTCTTC. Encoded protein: CSVDGLGMAEQFF.

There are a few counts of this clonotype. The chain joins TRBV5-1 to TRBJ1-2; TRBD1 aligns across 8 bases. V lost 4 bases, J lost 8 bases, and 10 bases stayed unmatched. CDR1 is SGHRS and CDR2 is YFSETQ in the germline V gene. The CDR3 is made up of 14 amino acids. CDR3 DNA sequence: TGCGCCAGCAGCACAGCGACAGGGGATGGAGGCTACACCTTC. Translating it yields CASSTATGDGGYTF.

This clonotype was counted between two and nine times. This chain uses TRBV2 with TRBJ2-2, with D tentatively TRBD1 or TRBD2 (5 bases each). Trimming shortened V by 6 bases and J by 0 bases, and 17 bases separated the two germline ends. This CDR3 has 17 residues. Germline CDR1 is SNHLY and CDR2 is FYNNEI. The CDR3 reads CASSPRGGHANTGELFF. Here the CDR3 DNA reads TGTGCCAGCAGCCCCCGGGGCGGACATGCGAACACCGGGGAGCTGTTTTTT. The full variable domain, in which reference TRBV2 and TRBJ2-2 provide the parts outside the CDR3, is EPEVTQTPSHQVTQMGQEVILRCVPISNHLYFYWYRQILGQKVEFLVSFYNNEISEKSEIFDDQFSVERPDGSNFTLKIRSTKLEDSAMYFCASSPRGGHANTGELFFGEGSRLTVL.